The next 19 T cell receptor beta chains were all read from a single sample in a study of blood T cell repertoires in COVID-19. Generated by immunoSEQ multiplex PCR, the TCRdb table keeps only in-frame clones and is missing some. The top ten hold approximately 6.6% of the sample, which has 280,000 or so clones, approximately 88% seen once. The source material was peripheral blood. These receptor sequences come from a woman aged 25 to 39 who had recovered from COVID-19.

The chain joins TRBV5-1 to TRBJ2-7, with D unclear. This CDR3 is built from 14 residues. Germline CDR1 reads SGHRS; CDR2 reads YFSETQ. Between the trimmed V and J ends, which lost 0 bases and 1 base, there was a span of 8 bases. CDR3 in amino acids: CASSLDSYSYEQYF. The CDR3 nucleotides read TGCGCCAGCAGCTTGGACAGCTATTCCTACGAGCAGTACTTC.

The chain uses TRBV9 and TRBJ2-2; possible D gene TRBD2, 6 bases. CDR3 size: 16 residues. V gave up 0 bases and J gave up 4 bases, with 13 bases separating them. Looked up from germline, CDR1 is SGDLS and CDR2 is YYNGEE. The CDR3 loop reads CASSVAGGVRTGELFF. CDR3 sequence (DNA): TGTGCCAGCAGCGTAGCTGGAGGGGTTCGCACCGGGGAGCTGTTTTTT.

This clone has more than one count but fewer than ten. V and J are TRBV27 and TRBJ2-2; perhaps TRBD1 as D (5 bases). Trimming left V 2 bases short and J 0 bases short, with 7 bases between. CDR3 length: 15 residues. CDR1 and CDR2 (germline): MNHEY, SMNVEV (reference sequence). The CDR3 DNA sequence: TGTGCCAGCAGTTTAATCAGGGCGAACACCGGGGAGCTGTTTTTT. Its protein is CASSLIRANTGELFF.

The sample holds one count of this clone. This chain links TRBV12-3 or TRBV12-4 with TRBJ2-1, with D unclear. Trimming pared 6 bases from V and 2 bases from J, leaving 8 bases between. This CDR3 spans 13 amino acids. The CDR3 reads CASSLSTYNEQFF. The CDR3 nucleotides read TGTGCCAGCAGCTTAAGCACCTACAATGAGCAGTTCTTC.

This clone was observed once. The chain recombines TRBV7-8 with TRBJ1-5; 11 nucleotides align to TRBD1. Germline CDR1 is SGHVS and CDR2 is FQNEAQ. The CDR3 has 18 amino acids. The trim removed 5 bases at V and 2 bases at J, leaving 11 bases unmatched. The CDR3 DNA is TGTGCCAGCAGCCCGAGTCTGGACAGGGGGCTTGGCAATCAGCCCCAGCATTTT. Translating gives CASSPSLDRGLGNQPQHF.

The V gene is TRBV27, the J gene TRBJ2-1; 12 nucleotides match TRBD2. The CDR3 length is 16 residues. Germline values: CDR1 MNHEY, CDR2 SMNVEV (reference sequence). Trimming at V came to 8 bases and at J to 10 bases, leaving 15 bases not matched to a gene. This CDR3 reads CASEKRPGLAGGEQFF. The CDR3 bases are TGTGCCAGCGAAAAAAGGCCGGGACTAGCGGGCGGCGAGCAGTTCTTC.

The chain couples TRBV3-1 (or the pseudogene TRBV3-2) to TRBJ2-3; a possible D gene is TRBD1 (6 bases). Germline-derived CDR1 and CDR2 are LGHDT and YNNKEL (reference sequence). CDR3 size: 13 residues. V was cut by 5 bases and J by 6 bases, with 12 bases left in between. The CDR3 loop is CASSYGQSDTQYF. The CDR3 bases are TGTGCCAGCAGCTATGGACAGTCCGATACGCAGTATTTT.

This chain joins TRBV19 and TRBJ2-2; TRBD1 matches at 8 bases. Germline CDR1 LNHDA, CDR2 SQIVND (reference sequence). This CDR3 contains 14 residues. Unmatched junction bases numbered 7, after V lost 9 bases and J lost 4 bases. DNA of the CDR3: TGTGCCAGCTCCTGGACAGGGTCCACCGGGGAGCTGTTTTTT. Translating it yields CASSWTGSTGELFF.

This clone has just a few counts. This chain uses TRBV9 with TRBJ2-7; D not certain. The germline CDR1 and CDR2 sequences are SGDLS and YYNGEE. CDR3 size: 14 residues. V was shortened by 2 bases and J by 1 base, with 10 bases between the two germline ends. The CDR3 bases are TGTGCCAGCAGCGTGGGCCCCCTGTCCTACGAGCAGTACTTC. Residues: CASSVGPLSYEQYF.

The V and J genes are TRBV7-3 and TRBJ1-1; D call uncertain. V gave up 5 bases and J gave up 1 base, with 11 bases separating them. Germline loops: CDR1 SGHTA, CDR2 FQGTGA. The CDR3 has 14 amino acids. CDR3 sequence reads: CASSHGRGNTEAFF. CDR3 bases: TGTGCCAGCAGCCACGGACGGGGGAACACTGAAGCTTTCTTT. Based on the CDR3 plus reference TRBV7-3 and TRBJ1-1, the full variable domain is GAGVSQTPSNKVTEKGKYVELRCDPISGHTALYWYRQSLGQGPEFLIYFQGTGAADDSGLPNDRFFAVRPEGSVSTLKIQRTERGDSAVYLCASSHGRGNTEAFFGQGTRLTVV.

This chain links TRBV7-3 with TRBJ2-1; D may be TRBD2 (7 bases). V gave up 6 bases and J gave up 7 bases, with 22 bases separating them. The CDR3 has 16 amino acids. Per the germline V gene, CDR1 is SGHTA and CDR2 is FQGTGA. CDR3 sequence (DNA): TGTGCCAGCAGTAACCCTGGGGGGGGCCGAGGTAATGAGCAGTTCTTC. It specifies CASSNPGGGRGNEQFF.

Written as DNA, the CDR3 is TGTGCCAGCAGCCCGACACTAGCGGACACCGGGGAGCTGTTTTTT. Its translation is CASSPTLADTGELFF. The chain couples TRBV11-1 to TRBJ2-2; 8 bases agree with TRBD2. V shed 5 bases, J shed 3 bases, and the junction held 5 bases outside the gene matches. This CDR3 region has 15 residues. In germline, CDR1 is SGHAT, CDR2 FQDESV (reference sequence).

The CDR3 DNA follows: TGTGCCAGCAGCCGACACGGGAAGGCATACGAGCAGTACTTC. It yields the protein CASSRHGKAYEQYF. This sequence joins TRBV3-1 (or the pseudogene TRBV3-2) and TRBJ2-7; weak D call: TRBD2 (5 bases). Germline values: CDR1 LGHDT, CDR2 YNNKEL (reference sequence). The CDR3 length is 14 residues. V lost 4 bases, J lost 4 bases, and 14 bases lay in between.

The CDR3 region has the DNA TGTGCCAGCACGGGTTCCGCGGGGGACCTTTCGACAGATACGCAGTATTTT. Its translation: CASTGSAGDLSTDTQYF. This chain joins TRBV3-1 (or the pseudogene TRBV3-2) and TRBJ2-3; 7 bases are a match to TRBD2. V was pared by 7 bases and J by 3 bases, with 16 bases of the junction left unmatched. CDR1 is LGHDT and CDR2 is YNNKEL in the germline V gene (reference sequence). There are 17 residues in the CDR3.

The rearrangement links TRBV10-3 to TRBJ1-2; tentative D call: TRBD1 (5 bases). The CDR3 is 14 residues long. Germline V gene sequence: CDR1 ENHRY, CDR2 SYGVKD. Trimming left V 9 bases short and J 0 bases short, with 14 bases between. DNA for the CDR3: TGTGCCATTTTTGGGGCAGAGTCTAACTATGGCTACACCTTC. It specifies CAIFGAESNYGYTF.

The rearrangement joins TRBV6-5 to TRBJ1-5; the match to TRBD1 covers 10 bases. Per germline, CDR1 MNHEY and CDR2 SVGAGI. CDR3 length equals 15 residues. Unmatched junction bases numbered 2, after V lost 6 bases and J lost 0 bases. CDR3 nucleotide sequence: TGTGCCAGCAGGACAGGGGGCCTTAGCAATCAGCCCCAGCATTTT. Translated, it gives CASRTGGLSNQPQHF.

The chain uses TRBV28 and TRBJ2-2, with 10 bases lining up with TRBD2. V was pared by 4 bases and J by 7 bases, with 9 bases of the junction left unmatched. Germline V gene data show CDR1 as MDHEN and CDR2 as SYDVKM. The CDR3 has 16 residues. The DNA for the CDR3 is TGTGCCAGCAGTTCTGGTAGCGGGGGGTACGTCGGGGAGCTGTTTTTT. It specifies CASSSGSGGYVGELFF.

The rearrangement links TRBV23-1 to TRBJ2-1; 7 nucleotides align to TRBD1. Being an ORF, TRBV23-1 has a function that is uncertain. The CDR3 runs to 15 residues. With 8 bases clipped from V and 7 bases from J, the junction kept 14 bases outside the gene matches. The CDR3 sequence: CASPPRDRTPNEQFF. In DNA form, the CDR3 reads TGCGCCAGCCCACCCCGGGACAGAACACCAAATGAGCAGTTCTTC.

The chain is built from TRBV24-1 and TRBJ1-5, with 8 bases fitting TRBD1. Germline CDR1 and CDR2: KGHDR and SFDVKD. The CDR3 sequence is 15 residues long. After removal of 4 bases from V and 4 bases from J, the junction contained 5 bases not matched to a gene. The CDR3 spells CATSDPRQGNQPQHF. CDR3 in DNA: TGTGCCACCAGTGACCCCCGACAGGGGAATCAGCCCCAGCATTTT.